This is a list of T cell receptor beta chains from one sample in a study of blood T cell repertoires in COVID-19. The method was immunoSEQ multiplex PCR; TCRdb's version includes in-frame clones alone and lacks a portion of them. Of about 120,000 clones listed, approximately 84% are singletons. Sequencing was carried out using peripheral blood. The receptors were sampled from a man between 70 and 80 years old with active or convalescent COVID-19. Each CDR3 is given with its conserved first and last residue. The D gene is left open where the match is weak. Size values are once, few and many counts, or a class for expanded clones, and some rows have none.

v_gene,j_gene,abundance,d_gene,CDR3aa,CDR3nt
TRBV5-1,TRBJ1-1,once,TRBD1,CASSSGTANTEAFF,TGCGCCAGCAGCTCCGGGACAGCGAACACTGAAGCTTTCTTT
TRBV9,TRBJ1-2,.,TRBD1,CASSATGEGYGYTF,TGTGCCAGCAGCGCAACAGGGGAAGGATATGGCTACACCTTC
TRBV2,TRBJ1-6,.,TRBD1,CASSDRDRDSPLHF,TGTGCCAGCAGTGACCGGGACAGGGATTCACCCCTCCACTTT
TRBV7-2,TRBJ2-2,.,.,CASSSGGGELFF,TGTGCCAGCAGCTCCGGCGGGGGGGAGCTGTTTTTT
TRBV7-9,TRBJ1-2,.,TRBD1,CASSLDRGRYGYTF,TGTGCCAGCAGCTTAGACAGGGGTCGGTATGGCTACACCTTC
TRBV5-4,TRBJ1-2,.,.,CASSLDTTPYGYTF,TGTGCCAGCAGCCTGGACACTACCCCCTATGGCTACACCTTC
TRBV7-2,TRBJ2-1,.,TRBD2,CASSLVASGSFNEQFF,TGTGCCAGCAGCTTAGTTGCTAGCGGGAGTTTCAATGAGCAGTTCTTC
TRBV11-3,TRBJ1-1,.,TRBD1,CASSSIGTGLNTEAFF,TGTGCCAGCAGCTCCATAGGGACAGGACTGAACACTGAAGCTTTCTTT
TRBV30,TRBJ1-2,.,TRBD1,CAWSVTVGTGGWYGYTF,TGTGCCTGGAGTGTTACGGTCGGGACAGGGGGCTGGTATGGCTACACCTTC
TRBV20-1,TRBJ2-3,.,.,CSASVGVLVQYF,TGCAGTGCTAGTGTCGGGGTCTTGGTGCAGTATTTT
TRBV11-2,TRBJ1-1,.,.,CASSLDPGGNTEAFF,TGTGCCAGCAGCTTAGATCCCGGGGGAAACACTGAAGCTTTCTTT
TRBV27,TRBJ2-2,once,.,CASTLRGGNTGELFF,TGTGCCAGCACGTTGAGGGGGGGGAACACCGGGGAGCTGTTTTTT
TRBV7-9,TRBJ2-7,once,TRBD2,CASSPHWEGLYEQYF,TGTGCCAGCAGCCCCCATTGGGAGGGCTTGTACGAGCAGTACTTC
TRBV7-2,TRBJ2-7,.,TRBD1,CASSLARSRGHSYEQYF,TGTGCCAGCAGCTTAGCGCGTAGCAGGGGGCACTCCTACGAGCAGTACTTC
TRBV10-3,TRBJ2-1,.,TRBD2,CAISGFKTSGGGNEQFF,TGTGCCATCAGTGGGTTCAAGACTAGCGGGGGGGGGAATGAGCAGTTCTTC
TRBV28,TRBJ1-4,.,.,CASSLGGIGRIATNEKLFF,TGTGCCAGCAGTTTAGGGGGGATAGGACGGATTGCAACTAATGAAAAACTGTTTTTT
TRBV30,TRBJ2-1,.,TRBD2,CARSGGPSSYNEQFF,TGTGCCCGGAGCGGGGGGCCCAGCTCCTACAATGAGCAGTTCTTC
TRBV7-2,TRBJ2-2,.,TRBD1,CAMGQGVTGELFF,TGTGCCATGGGGCAGGGGGTCACCGGGGAGCTGTTTTTT